Following are 9 T cell receptor beta chains from one sample sequenced in a study of cytomegalovirus exposure and HLA in healthy donors. PCR was performed using 60 Vbeta and 13 Jbeta primers. Sequencing used immunoSEQ multiplex PCR; TCRdb keeps in-frame clones, though not all of them. The top ten clones hold about 3.9% of a sample with about 130,000 clones, around 72% of them seen once. The sequenced sample consisted of PBMCs. Every receptor here comes from a man in his fifties or sixties in good health and CMV-seropositive.

J is TRBJ2-7 and V is TRBV2, with a weak D call TRBD1 (7 bases). There are 15 residues in the CDR3. V was trimmed by 7 bases and J by 3 bases, leaving 19 bases between them. Germline assignment: CDR1 SNHLY and CDR2 FYNNEI. In nucleotides, the CDR3 is TGTGCCAGCACGGGAGAGGGGGCTCGAAACTACGAGCAGTACTTC. Its translation is CASTGEGARNYEQYF.

The J gene is TRBJ2-6, the V gene TRBV19; the match to TRBD2 covers 7 bases. Germline V gene lookup returns CDR1 LNHDA and CDR2 SQIVND (reference sequence). The V gene end was trimmed by 8 bases and the J gene end by 5 bases; junction bases not matched to a gene: 9. This CDR3 region has 15 residues. The chain's CDR3 is CASHSGTTRANVLTF. The DNA for the CDR3 is TGTGCCAGTCACAGCGGGACCACCAGGGCCAACGTCCTGACTTTC. Supplemented by reference TRBV19 and TRBJ2-6, the full variable domain reads DGGITQSPKYLFRKEGQNVTLSCEQNLNHDAMYWYRQDPGQGLRLIYYSQIVNDFQKGDIAEGYSVSREKKESFPLTVTSAQKNPTAFYLCASHSGTTRANVLTFGAGSRLTVL.

This chain uses TRBV4-3 with TRBJ1-1; 10 bases are shared with TRBD1. The V gene's germline CDR1 is LGHNA and CDR2 YSLEER. The V and J ends lost 2 bases and 4 bases, in that order; junction bases with no gene match: 1. This CDR3 contains 14 residues. CDR3 nucleotide sequence: TGCGCCAGCAGCCAATGGACAGGGGGCACTGAAGCTTTCTTT. Protein product: CASSQWTGGTEAFF.

The J gene is TRBJ1-3, the V gene TRBV2, with D possibly TRBD1 on 6 matching bases. From germline, CDR1 is SNHLY and CDR2 FYNNEI. Trimming cost V 5 bases and J 6 bases, with 17 bases left between them. This CDR3 is 15 amino acids long. Here the CDR3 reads CASSLIAGAENTIYF. The CDR3 nucleotides read TGTGCCAGCAGTCTTATTGCAGGGGCTGAAAACACCATATATTTT.

On this clone: An end of the junction differs from the germline gene, which may be a read error. This chain connects TRBV4-1 to TRBJ2-1; a possible D gene is TRBD1 (6 bases). The germline V gene encodes CDR1 MGHRA and CDR2 YSYEKL. The CDR3 loop spans 15 amino acids. The CDR3 DNA is TGCGCCAGCAGTCAAGGTTACAGGGTATCCAATGAGCAGTTCTTC. Its protein product is CASSQGYRVSNEQFF.

The chain has TRBV4-2 and TRBJ2-1; 7 nucleotides agree with TRBD1. V shed 0 bases, J shed 9 bases, and the junction held 8 bases outside the gene matches. Germline V gene lookup returns CDR1 LGHNA and CDR2 YNFKEQ. This CDR3 spans 15 amino acids. CDR3 sequence reads: CASSQEGTDGGEQFF. CDR3 nucleotide sequence: TGTGCCAGCAGCCAAGAGGGGACAGACGGCGGTGAGCAGTTCTTC.

This clone showed up just once. The chain combines TRBV6-1 with TRBJ2-2, with 9 bases lining up with TRBD1. V lost 6 bases and J lost 5; bases outside the gene matches: 1. The CDR3 consists of 13 residues. From germline, CDR1 is MNHNS and CDR2 SASEGT. DNA for the CDR3: TGTGCCAGCAGGGACAGGGGAACCGGGGAGCTGTTTTTT. It encodes CASRDRGTGELFF.

V is TRBV14 and J is TRBJ2-3, with 9 bases identical to TRBD2. Losses at the gene ends were 6 bases for V and 9 bases for J; bases not matched to a gene: 10. The CDR3 length is 14 residues. Germline lookup yields CDR1 SGHDN and CDR2 FVKESK. The CDR3 nucleotides are TGTGCCAGCAGTTATAGCGGGGGAGTAAAGACGCAGTATTTT. This gives the protein CASSYSGGVKTQYF.

The chain has TRBV27 and TRBJ1-5; no reliable D call. The CDR3 sequence is 10 residues long. Trimming stripped 3 bases from V and 10 bases from J, with 4 bases between. Germline CDR1 is MNHEY and CDR2 is SMNVEV (reference sequence). The CDR3 loop is CASSFPPQHF. CDR3 coding DNA: TGTGCCAGCAGTTTTCCACCCCAGCATTTT.